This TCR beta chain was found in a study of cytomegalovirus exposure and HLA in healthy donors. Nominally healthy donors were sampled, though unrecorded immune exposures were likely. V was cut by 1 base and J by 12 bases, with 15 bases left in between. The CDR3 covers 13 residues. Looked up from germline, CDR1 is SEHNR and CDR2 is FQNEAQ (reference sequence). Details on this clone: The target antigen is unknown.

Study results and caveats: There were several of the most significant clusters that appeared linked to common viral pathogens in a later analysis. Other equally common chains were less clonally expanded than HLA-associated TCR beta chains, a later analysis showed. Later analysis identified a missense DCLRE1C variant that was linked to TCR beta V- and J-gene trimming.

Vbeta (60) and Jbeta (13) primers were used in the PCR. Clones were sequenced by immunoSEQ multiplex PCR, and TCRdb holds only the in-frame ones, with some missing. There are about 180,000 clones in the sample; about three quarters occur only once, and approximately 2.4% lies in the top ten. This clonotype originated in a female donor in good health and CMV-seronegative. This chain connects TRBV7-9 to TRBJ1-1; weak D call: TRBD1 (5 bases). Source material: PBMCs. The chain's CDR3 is CASSLGTGPDSFF. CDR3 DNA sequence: TGTGCCAGCAGCTTAGGAACAGGCCCCGATTCTTTCTTT.